A selection of T cell receptor beta chains follows, all from one sample in a study of T cell responses to AZD1222 COVID-19 vaccine. The repertoire was sequenced with immunoSEQ multiplex PCR; TCRdb's copy has only in-frame clones and lacks some. Counted here are roughly 150,000 clones, just over 90% occurring once; the ten biggest clones make up less than 2%. Material: peripheral blood, obtained on day 0 of AZD1222 vaccination. The receptors originated from an adult in good health. Each CDR3 is given with its conserved first and last residue. The size of a clone is reported for some rows only, either as once, few or many, or as a class for expanded clones.

clone_size: .
v_call: TRBV19
cdr3_aa: CATGNQPQHF

clone_size: .
v_call: TRBV2
cdr3_aa: CASTQQGNNQPQHF

clone_size: .
v_call: TRBV19
cdr3_aa: CASSIDSSYNEQFF

clone_size: .
v_call: TRBV7-9
cdr3_aa: CASSSEAPNEKLFF

clone_size: .
v_call: TRBV12-3/TRBV12-4
cdr3_aa: CASSFIVPEEAFF

clone_size: .
v_call: TRBV6-5
cdr3_aa: CASSYLFEKLFF

clone_size: .
v_call: TRBV4-3
cdr3_aa: CASSQDYQNTGELFF

clone_size: .
v_call: TRBV12-1
cdr3_aa: CASMRDSLHNEQFF

clone_size: .
v_call: TRBV7-9
cdr3_aa: CASSPPSPSYNEQFF

clone_size: .
v_call: TRBV5-6
cdr3_aa: CASSVYNEQFF

clone_size: few
v_call: TRBV19
cdr3_aa: CASSTSGEAGYTF

clone_size: .
v_call: TRBV10-2
cdr3_aa: CASSDVDRVGGELFF

clone_size: few
v_call: TRBV12-5
cdr3_aa: CASGLNMNTEAFF